The present TCR beta chain was sequenced within a study of control samples from healthy donors and cancer patients. TCRdb's copy holds only in-frame clones and misses some; the assay was immunoSEQ multiplex PCR. The sample includes 100,000 to 150,000 clones, roughly 90% seen only once; the top ten take under 3%. This CDR3 has 11 residues. V shed 4 bases and J 12 bases; nucleotides not matched to a gene: 0. Germline assignment: CDR1 LGHDT and CDR2 YNNKEL (reference sequence). This receptor was identified in a middle-aged man in good health. Sequenced material: blood. The chain has TRBV3-1 (or the pseudogene TRBV3-2) and TRBJ2-1; 10 bases map to TRBD2. The CDR3 DNA is TGTGCCAGCAGCCTAGCGGGGGGGCAGTTCTTC. It specifies CASSLAGGQFF.